The 16 T cell receptor beta chains given below trace back to one sample, sequenced in a study of cytomegalovirus exposure and HLA in healthy donors. PCR used 60 Vbeta primers and 13 Jbeta primers. TCRdb's copy holds only in-frame clones and misses some; the assay was immunoSEQ multiplex PCR. This table has 95,000 to 150,000 clones, approximately 80% appearing once. The specimen was PBMCs. Receptor source: a woman in her forties in good health and CMV-seropositive.

The rearrangement joins TRBV5-1 to TRBJ2-2; 13 bases fit TRBD2. Per the germline V gene, CDR1 is SGHRS and CDR2 is YFSETQ. Germline trimming cut 6 bases from V and 4 bases from J; bases unmatched to any gene: 6. The CDR3 loop spans 16 amino acids. The CDR3 DNA sequence: TGCGCCAGCATGCCGGGACTAGCGGGACGCACCGGGGAGCTGTTTTTT. This codes for CASMPGLAGRTGELFF.

This sequence joins TRBV18 and TRBJ2-5, with a tentative D call TRBD2 (5 bases). Germline CDR1 reads KGHSH; CDR2 reads LQKENI. V was cut by 4 bases and J by 3 bases, with 9 bases left in between. The CDR3 is 13 residues long. CDR3 region: CASSLGLEETQYF. CDR3 coding DNA: TGTGCCAGCTCACTAGGACTCGAAGAGACCCAGTACTTC.

This clone was counted a few times. The J gene is TRBJ2-7, the V gene TRBV2, with a possible D match to TRBD2 (6 bases). V was pared by 6 bases and J by 2 bases, with 17 bases between. The CDR3 has 15 amino acids. The germline gives CDR1 SNHLY, CDR2 FYNNEI. The CDR3 region is CASRGPLGEAYEQYF. The CDR3 nucleotides are TGTGCCAGCAGGGGGCCACTCGGGGAGGCCTACGAGCAGTACTTC.

The CDR3 here is CASSLDRASEQFF. CDR3 nucleotide sequence: TGTGCCAGCAGCTTGGACAGGGCGAGTGAGCAGTTCTTC. The chain employs TRBV5-4 and TRBJ2-1, with a weak D call TRBD1 (6 bases). The CDR3 contains 13 residues. Trimming took off 0 bases at V and 9 bases at J, with 10 bases between the two ends. Germline loops: CDR1 SGHNT, CDR2 YYREEE (reference sequence).

Notes on this clone: The sample carries other DNA sequences with the same CDR3. In nucleotides, the CDR3 is TGTGCCAGCAGCTTGGTCGGCCTTGCCCTCCATGCTAGTGAAGCTTTCTTT. Its protein is CASSLVGLALHASEAFF. J is TRBJ1-1 and V is TRBV13; no clear D gene. Germline V lookup: CDR1 PRHDT, CDR2 FYEKMQ (reference sequence). With 3 bases removed from V and 7 bases from J, the gap between germline ends came to 24 bases. There are 17 residues in the CDR3.

A few counts support this clone. The gene calls are TRBV7-9 and TRBJ2-2; possible D gene TRBD2, 6 bases. V was pared by 11 bases and J by 3 bases, with 10 bases between. The CDR3 runs to 12 residues. Germline loops: CDR1 SEHNR, CDR2 FQNEAQ (reference sequence). CDR3 protein: CAGGRDTGELFF. CDR3 nucleotides: TGTGCCGGAGGGCGTGACACCGGGGAGCTGTTTTTT.

In DNA form, the CDR3 reads TGTGCCAGCAGCGCTGTTGCTGGGGGGGTCGGCAACGTCCTGACTTTC. This codes for CASSAVAGGVGNVLTF. The chain has TRBV5-6 and TRBJ2-6; 7 bases align to TRBD2. V lost 4 bases to trimming and J lost 9 bases; unmatched junction nucleotides: 13. The CDR3 has 16 amino acids. Germline CDR1 SGHDT, CDR2 YYEEEE.

The genes are TRBV19 and TRBJ2-5; 8 bases are a match to TRBD2. With V trimmed by 6 bases and J by 4 bases, 13 bases remained unmatched. The CDR3 loop spans 16 amino acids. Germline V gene data show CDR1 as LNHDA and CDR2 as SQIVND (reference sequence). CDR3 sequence reads: CASSGRGGVRGETQYF. The CDR3 DNA follows: TGTGCCAGTAGCGGACGGGGGGGAGTTCGCGGAGAGACCCAGTACTTC.

J is TRBJ1-5 and V is TRBV4-3; D might be TRBD1 (5 bases). V was pared by 0 bases and J by 7 bases, with 13 bases between. Per germline, CDR1 LGHNA and CDR2 YSLEER. The CDR3 spans 15 residues. CDR3 loop: CASSQELQGWQPQHF. The CDR3 DNA reads as TGCGCCAGCAGCCAAGAATTGCAGGGCTGGCAGCCCCAGCATTTT.

This chain uses TRBV6-1 with TRBJ2-7; TRBD2 agrees at 11 bases. The V gene end was trimmed by 8 bases and the J gene end by 2 bases; junction bases not matched to a gene: 8. Per germline, CDR1 MNHNS and CDR2 SASEGT. This CDR3 is built from 15 residues. DNA for the CDR3: TGTGCCAGCCTATCTGGGACTAGCGGAACCTACGAGCAGTACTTC. As protein: CASLSGTSGTYEQYF.

This chain uses TRBV7-2 with TRBJ2-3; 7 nucleotides align to TRBD1. There are 12 residues in the CDR3. Trimming took 8 bases from V and 4 from J; bases not matched to a gene: 3. Looked up from germline, CDR1 is SGHTA and CDR2 is FQGNSA. CDR3 bases: TGTGCCAGCCGACAGGGCGCAGATACGCAGTATTTT. It is translated as CASRQGADTQYF. Drawing the rest from reference TRBV7-2 and TRBJ2-3, the complete variable domain is GAGVSQSPSNKVTEKGKDVELRCDPISGHTALYWYRQSLGQGLEFLIYFQGNSAPDKSGLPSDRFSAERTGGSVSTLTIQRTQQEDSAVYLCASRQGADTQYFGPGTRLTVL.

The chain couples TRBV5-5 to TRBJ2-2, with D maybe TRBD2 (5 bases). The CDR3 is made up of 15 amino acids. Trimming cost V 3 bases and J 5 bases, with 14 bases left between them. Germline lookup yields CDR1 SGHKS and CDR2 YYEKEE (reference sequence). DNA of the CDR3: TGTGCCAGCAGCTATGCGACTCCGGGGACCGGGGAGCTGTTTTTT. Residues: CASSYATPGTGELFF.

V and J are TRBV27 and TRBJ1-6, with TRBD1 as a possible D gene (5 bases). This CDR3 has 14 amino acids. Trimming took 7 bases from V and 9 from J, leaving 16 bases between them. Germline CDR1 and CDR2: MNHEY and SMNVEV (reference sequence). Here the CDR3 reads CASKFGRDSSPLHF. In nucleotides, the CDR3 is TGTGCCAGCAAGTTCGGCAGGGATAGTTCACCCCTCCACTTT.

This clone has more than one count but fewer than ten. The chain carries TRBV11-2 and TRBJ1-2; 10 positions agree with TRBD1. The CDR3 contains 18 residues. Unmatched junction bases numbered 9, after V lost 2 bases and J lost 0 bases. The germline V gene has CDR1 SGHAT and CDR2 FQNNGV. The CDR3 DNA sequence: TGTGCCAGCAGCTTAACCCGGACAGGGGGTATAGCTAACTATGGCTACACCTTC. Its translation: CASSLTRTGGIANYGYTF.

The chain employs TRBV27 and TRBJ1-1; the match to TRBD1 covers 7 bases. Germline CDR1 reads MNHEY; CDR2 reads SMNVEV (reference sequence). The J segment lost 8 bases and the V segment lost 2 bases, leaving 17 bases of the junction unmatched. CDR3 length: 17 residues. The DNA of the CDR3 is TGTGCCAGCAGTTTAATCTCGGGACAGACTTTCCCGAACGAAGCTTTCTTT. Translated, it gives CASSLISGQTFPNEAFF.

The chain links TRBV4-1 to TRBJ1-2, with a weak D call TRBD1 (6 bases). Trimming removed 1 base at V and 4 bases at J, with 7 bases between. Germline lookup yields CDR1 MGHRA and CDR2 YSYEKL. The CDR3 has 13 amino acids. The CDR3 bases are TGCGCCAGCAGCCAAGGAGGGGGCTATGGCTACACCTTC. This codes for CASSQGGGYGYTF.